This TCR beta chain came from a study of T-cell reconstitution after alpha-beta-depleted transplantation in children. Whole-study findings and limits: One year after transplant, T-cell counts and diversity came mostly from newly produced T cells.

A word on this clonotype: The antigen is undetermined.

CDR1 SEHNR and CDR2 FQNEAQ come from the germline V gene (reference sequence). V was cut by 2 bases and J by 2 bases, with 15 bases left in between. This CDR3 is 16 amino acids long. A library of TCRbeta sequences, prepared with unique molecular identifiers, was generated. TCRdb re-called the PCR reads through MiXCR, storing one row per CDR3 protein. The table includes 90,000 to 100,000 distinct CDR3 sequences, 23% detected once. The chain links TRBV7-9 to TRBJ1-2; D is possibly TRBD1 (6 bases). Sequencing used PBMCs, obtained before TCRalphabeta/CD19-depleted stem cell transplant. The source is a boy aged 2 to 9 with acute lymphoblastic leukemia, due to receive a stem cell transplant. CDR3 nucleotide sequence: TGTGCCAGCAGCTTATGGGGGGCGGCAGGGAACTATGGCTACACCTTC. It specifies CASSLWGAAGNYGYTF.